Below are 25 T cell receptor beta chains sequenced from a single sample in a study of beta chain features in type 1 diabetes. General study points: Moderately but significantly shorter TCRB CDR3s were found in Type 1 diabetes patients in all four CD4+ subsets.

The sequenced template was cDNA made from the entire isolated RNA. Data came from immunoSEQ multiplex PCR; TCRdb stores just in-frame clones and leaves some out. The sample consists of about 170,000 clones, roughly 8% of them appearing once. No antigen is known for these receptors. The sequencing sample was made of central memory CD4+ T cells from blood. The receptors here all came from a woman aged 40 to 50 with type 1 diabetes.

V and J are TRBV15 and TRBJ2-1; 9 bases fit TRBD1. The CDR3 runs 15 residues. V dropped 6 bases and J dropped 5; count of bases not matched to a gene: 8. From germline, CDR1 is LNHNV and CDR2 YYDKDF (reference sequence). The DNA for the CDR3 is TGTGCCACCAGAATCGGACAGGGGAGAGACAATGAGCAGTTCTTC. This sequence encodes CATRIGQGRDNEQFF.

This clone was picked up a small number of times. V usage is TRBV28 and J usage is TRBJ2-7; perhaps TRBD2 as D (5 bases). The germline gives CDR1 MDHEN, CDR2 SYDVKM. Trimming left V 7 bases short and J 4 bases short, with 14 bases between. CDR3 size: 13 residues. The CDR3 nucleotides are TGTGCCAGCAAGGAGCGGAGCCTGTACGAGCAGTACTTC. As protein: CASKERSLYEQYF.

This clone has a handful of counts. The rearrangement joins TRBV11-3 to TRBJ2-7; the match to TRBD2 covers 7 bases. Germline CDR1 SGHNT, CDR2 YENEEA. Germline trimming cut 0 bases from V and 2 bases from J; bases unmatched to any gene: 7. The CDR3 length is 16 residues. The CDR3 sequence: CASSLDRLAAAYEQYF. The CDR3 nucleotides are TGTGCCAGCAGCTTAGATCGGCTAGCGGCAGCCTACGAGCAGTACTTC.

This clone occurred a few times. The J gene is TRBJ2-1, the V gene TRBV7-3; 16 bases agree with TRBD2. Losses at the gene ends were 5 bases for V and 0 bases for J; bases not matched to a gene: 7. Germline lookup yields CDR1 SGHTA and CDR2 FQGTGA. The CDR3 totals 19 residues. The CDR3 region has the DNA TGTGCCAGCAGCCCAACGGGACTAGCGGGAGGGAGCTCCTACAATGAGCAGTTCTTC. Its translation is CASSPTGLAGGSSYNEQFF.

This clone came up a few times. This sequence joins TRBV4-3 and TRBJ2-1; TRBD2 aligns across 10 bases. Looked up from germline, CDR1 is LGHNA and CDR2 is YSLEER. The CDR3 runs to 15 residues. The V and J ends lost 4 bases and 9 bases, in that order; junction bases with no gene match: 9. The CDR3 protein is CASSPGTSELSEQFF. The CDR3 DNA reads as TGCGCCAGCAGCCCCGGGACTAGCGAATTGAGTGAGCAGTTCTTC.

This clone was seen repeatedly, ten times or more. This chain joins TRBV2 and TRBJ2-7; the D is unclear. Germline values: CDR1 SNHLY, CDR2 FYNNEI. There are 14 residues in the CDR3. V shed 5 bases and J shed 0 bases, with 11 bases lying between them. This chain's CDR3 is CASSSNRLSYEQYF. DNA of the CDR3: TGTGCCAGCAGTTCGAACCGACTCTCCTACGAGCAGTACTTC. The full variable domain, completed using reference TRBV2 and TRBJ2-7, is EPEVTQTPSHQVTQMGQEVILRCVPISNHLYFYWYRQILGQKVEFLVSFYNNEISEKSEIFDDQFSVERPDGSNFTLKIRSTKLEDSAMYFCASSSNRLSYEQYFGPGTRLTVT.

This clone was observed a handful of times. The CDR3 loop reads CASRTTGNYGYTF. The CDR3, as DNA: TGTGCCAGCAGGACCACAGGGAACTATGGCTACACCTTC. This chain links TRBV28 with TRBJ1-2, with D possibly TRBD1 on 6 matching bases. Germline CDR1 and CDR2: MDHEN and SYDVKM. V gave up 6 bases and J gave up 2 bases, with 10 bases separating them. The CDR3 totals 13 residues.

The CDR3 is CASSQMDRNYGYTF. DNA for the CDR3: TGCGCCAGCAGCCAAATGGACAGAAACTATGGCTACACCTTC. The rearrangement uses TRBV4-3 and TRBJ1-2; D is possibly TRBD1 (6 bases). The germline gives CDR1 LGHNA, CDR2 YSLEER. The CDR3 is 14 residues long. V was shortened by 2 bases and J by 2 bases, with 9 bases between the two germline ends.

This clone was detected only a few times. The J gene is TRBJ1-1, the V gene TRBV28; D not certain. This CDR3 region has 11 residues. The V end was cut by 6 bases, the J end by 7 bases, with 9 bases between. The germline gives CDR1 MDHEN, CDR2 SYDVKM. This CDR3 is CASREQVEAFF. The CDR3 DNA follows: TGTGCCAGCAGAGAGCAGGTTGAAGCTTTCTTT.

This clone was picked up one time. The chain joins TRBV9 to TRBJ2-5; a weak D match, TRBD2 (6 bases). The CDR3 length is 16 residues. The germline V and J ends were trimmed by 0 bases and 0 bases, with 12 bases remaining between them. Germline CDR1 reads SGDLS; CDR2 reads YYNGEE. This CDR3 is CASSVGTGGYQETQYF. The CDR3 DNA follows: TGTGCCAGCAGCGTAGGTACAGGAGGGTACCAAGAGACCCAGTACTTC.

This clone was picked up a small number of times. The chain couples TRBV9 to TRBJ1-1, with D tentatively TRBD1 (5 bases). This CDR3 has 15 residues. Trimming stripped 0 bases from V and 2 bases from J, with 11 bases between. The germline V gene has CDR1 SGDLS and CDR2 YYNGEE. CDR3 sequence: CASSVVTGSNTEAFF. The CDR3 bases are TGTGCCAGCAGCGTAGTCACAGGTTCAAACACTGAAGCTTTCTTT.

A few counts support this clone. V usage is TRBV9 and J usage is TRBJ2-3; 8 bases are a match to TRBD2. The ends lost 5 bases at V and 3 bases at J; junction bases unmatched: 8. CDR1 and CDR2 from the germline V gene are SGDLS and YYNGEE. The length of the CDR3 is 15 residues. The CDR3 DNA reads as TGTGCCAGCAGTAGGACTAGCCCCGTGACAGATACGCAGTATTTT. Residues: CASSRTSPVTDTQYF.

This clone has just a few counts. The V call is TRBV5-1, the J call TRBJ1-2; D perhaps matches TRBD1 (5 bases). The CDR3 covers 13 residues. The germline V gene encodes CDR1 SGHRS and CDR2 YFSETQ. Deletions cut 2 bases from V and 3 bases from J, with 8 bases between. The CDR3 DNA is TGCGCCAGCAGCTTCTTGACAGACTATGGCTACACCTTC. Its translation is CASSFLTDYGYTF.

A few counts support this clone. The chain joins TRBV7-3 to TRBJ1-5; no firm D call. Germline assignment: CDR1 SGHTA and CDR2 FQGTGA. V was shortened by 5 bases and J by 3 bases, with 8 bases between the two germline ends. The CDR3 consists of 13 residues. The CDR3 sequence is CASSIWPNQPQHF. DNA of the CDR3: TGTGCCAGCAGCATTTGGCCCAATCAGCCCCAGCATTTT.

The chain employs TRBV6-5 and TRBJ2-5, with TRBD1 matching 9 bases. Germline assignment: CDR1 MNHEY and CDR2 SVGAGI. The trim removed 5 bases at V and 11 bases at J, leaving 15 bases unmatched. The CDR3 covers 15 residues. The DNA for the CDR3 is TGTGCCAGCAGTAGGAAACCGGGACAGGGCAAAGAGCAGTACTTC. Translation: CASSRKPGQGKEQYF.

This clone has only a few counts. As DNA, the CDR3 is TGTGCCTGCTCCCCCGGGGGGGTAAGAACTAATGAAAAACTGTTTTTT. It codes for CACSPGGVRTNEKLFF. The V and J genes are TRBV30 and TRBJ1-4; TRBD1 is a possible D gene (5 bases). The CDR3 runs to 16 residues. Germline-derived CDR1 and CDR2 are GTSNPN and SVGIG (reference sequence). V dropped 6 bases and J dropped 1 base, with 18 bases sitting between them. Combining the CDR3 with reference TRBV30 and TRBJ1-4 gives the whole variable domain SQTIHQWPATLVQPVGSPLSLECTVEGTSNPNLYWYRQAAGRGLQLLFYSVGIGQISSEVPQNLSASRPQDRQFILSSKKLLLSDSGFYLCACSPGGVRTNEKLFFGSGTQLSVL.

There are many counts of this clone. V and J are TRBV29-1 and TRBJ1-1; D not certain. CDR3 length equals 11 residues. Germline CDR1 and CDR2: SQVTM and ANQGSEA. The ends were cut back, 2 bases at V and 6 bases at J, with 7 bases in the middle. CDR3 DNA sequence: TGCAGCGTTGAACCGGGTTCTGAAGCTTTCTTT. This codes for CSVEPGSEAFF.

This clone was seen a handful of times. CDR3 in DNA: TGTGCCAGCAGCCCAGGGGCTGACTATGGCTACACCTTC. Its protein product is CASSPGADYGYTF. The rearrangement joins TRBV4-2 to TRBJ1-2; maybe TRBD1 (6 bases). The CDR3 is made up of 13 amino acids. CDR1 and CDR2 from the germline V gene are LGHNA and YNFKEQ. V gave up 4 bases and J gave up 3 bases, with 9 bases separating them.

This clone was observed a handful of times. The V call is TRBV6-1, the J call TRBJ2-3; tentative D call: TRBD1 (5 bases). CDR1 and CDR2 (germline): MNHNS, SASEGT. The length of the CDR3 is 15 residues. V lost 7 bases and J 7 bases, leaving 21 bases between the germline ends. The CDR3 loop is CASTLTGELSHTQYF. The CDR3 region has the DNA TGTGCCAGCACGTTAACAGGCGAACTTTCTCATACGCAGTATTTT.

This sequence joins TRBV7-3 and TRBJ1-1, with D possibly matching TRBD1 (6 bases). The CDR3 runs to 13 residues. Trimming removed 7 bases from V and 2 bases from J, with 11 bases in between. Looked up from germline, CDR1 is SGHTA and CDR2 is FQGTGA. Here the CDR3 reads CASTADRNTEAFF. The CDR3 nucleotides read TGTGCCAGCACCGCGGACAGAAACACTGAAGCTTTCTTT.

The V call is TRBV19, the J call TRBJ1-5; the match to TRBD1 covers 7 bases. The germline V gene encodes CDR1 LNHDA and CDR2 SQIVND (reference sequence). The V gene end was trimmed by 7 bases and the J gene end by 3 bases; junction bases not matched to a gene: 9. This CDR3 spans 15 amino acids. CDR3 coding DNA: TGTGCCAGTACCCCCGACAGGGTCATCAATCAGCCCCAGCATTTT. Amino acids: CASTPDRVINQPQHF.

This clone has more than one count but fewer than ten. The chain joins TRBV5-1 to TRBJ2-3; tentatively, D is TRBD1 (6 bases). CDR1 SGHRS and CDR2 YFSETQ come from the germline V gene. Trimming removed 4 bases at V and 0 bases at J, with 9 bases between. This CDR3 region has 14 residues. The CDR3 DNA is TGCGCCAGCAGCGTGGACAGTAGCACAGATACGCAGTATTTT. It codes for CASSVDSSTDTQYF. Supplemented by reference TRBV5-1 and TRBJ2-3, the full variable domain reads KAGVTQTPRYLIKTRGQQVTLSCSPISGHRSVSWYQQTPGQGLQFLFEYFSETQRNKGNFPGRFSGRQFSNSRSEMNVSTLELGDSALYLCASSVDSSTDTQYFGPGTRLTVL.

Details on this clone: Other DNA sequences in this specimen translate into the identical CDR3. J is TRBJ2-5 and V is TRBV5-1, with D perhaps TRBD1 (6 bases). V dropped 0 bases and J dropped 2 bases, with 8 bases sitting between them. In germline, CDR1 is SGHRS, CDR2 YFSETQ. This CDR3 has 14 residues. CDR3 bases: TGCGCCAGCAGCTTGGGACAGGCGCAAGAGACCCAGTACTTC. Protein: CASSLGQAQETQYF.

This clone was seen ten or more times. The rearrangement joins TRBV29-1 to TRBJ1-1; D not certain. In germline, CDR1 is SQVTM, CDR2 ANQGSEA. The CDR3 consists of 13 residues. The V end was cut by 1 base, the J end by 2 bases, with 8 bases between. The CDR3 here is CSVEVNTNTEAFF. CDR3 in DNA: TGCAGCGTTGAAGTGAACACCAACACTGAAGCTTTCTTT.

The chain recombines TRBV5-1 with TRBJ2-5, with D maybe TRBD1 (6 bases). Germline loops: CDR1 SGHRS, CDR2 YFSETQ. The CDR3 length is 14 residues. V shed 3 bases and J shed 5 bases, with 14 bases lying between them. In DNA, the CDR3 is TGCGCCAGCAGCTGGACACAGGGCGGTGAGACCCAGTACTTC. Protein product: CASSWTQGGETQYF.